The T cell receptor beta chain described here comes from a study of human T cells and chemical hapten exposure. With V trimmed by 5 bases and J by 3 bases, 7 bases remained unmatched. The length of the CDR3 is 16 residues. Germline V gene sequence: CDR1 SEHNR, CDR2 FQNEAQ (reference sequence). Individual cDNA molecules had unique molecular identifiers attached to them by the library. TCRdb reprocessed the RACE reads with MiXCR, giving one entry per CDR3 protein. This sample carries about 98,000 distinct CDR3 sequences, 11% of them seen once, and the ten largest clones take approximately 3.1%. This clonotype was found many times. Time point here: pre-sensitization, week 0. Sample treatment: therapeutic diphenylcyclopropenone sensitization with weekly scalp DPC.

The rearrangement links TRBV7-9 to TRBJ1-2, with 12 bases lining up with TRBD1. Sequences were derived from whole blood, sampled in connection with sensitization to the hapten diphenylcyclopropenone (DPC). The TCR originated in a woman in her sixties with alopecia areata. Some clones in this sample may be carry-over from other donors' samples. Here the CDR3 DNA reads TGTGCCAGCAGCGCGGGGACAGGGGGCAGCGACTATGGCTACACCTTC. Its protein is CASSAGTGGSDYGYTF.